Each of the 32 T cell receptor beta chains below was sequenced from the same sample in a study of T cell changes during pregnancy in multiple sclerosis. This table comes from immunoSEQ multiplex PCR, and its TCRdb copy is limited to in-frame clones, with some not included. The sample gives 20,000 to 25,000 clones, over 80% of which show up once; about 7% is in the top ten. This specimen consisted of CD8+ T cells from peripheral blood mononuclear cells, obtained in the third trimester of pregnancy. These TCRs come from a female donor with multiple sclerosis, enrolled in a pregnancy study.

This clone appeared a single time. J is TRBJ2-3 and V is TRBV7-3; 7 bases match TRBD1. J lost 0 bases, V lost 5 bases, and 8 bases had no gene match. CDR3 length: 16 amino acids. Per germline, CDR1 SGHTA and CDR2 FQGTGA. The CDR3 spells CASSLRQGLSTDTQYF. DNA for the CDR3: TGTGCCAGCAGCCTCCGACAGGGATTAAGCACAGATACGCAGTATTTT.

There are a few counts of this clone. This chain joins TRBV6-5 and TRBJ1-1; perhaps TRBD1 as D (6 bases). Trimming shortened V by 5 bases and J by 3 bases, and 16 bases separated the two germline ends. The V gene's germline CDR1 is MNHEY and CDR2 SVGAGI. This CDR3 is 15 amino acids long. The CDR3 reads CASSPGAGAYTEAFF. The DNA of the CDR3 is TGTGCCAGCAGTCCCGGGGCGGGGGCTTACACTGAAGCTTTCTTT.

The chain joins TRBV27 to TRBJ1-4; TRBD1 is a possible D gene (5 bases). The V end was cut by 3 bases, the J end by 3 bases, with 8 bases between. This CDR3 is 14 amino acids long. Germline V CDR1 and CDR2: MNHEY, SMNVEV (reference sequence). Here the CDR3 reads CASSLGRANEKLFF. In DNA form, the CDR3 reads TGTGCCAGCAGTTTGGGCAGGGCTAATGAAAAACTGTTTTTT.

CDR3 loop: CASSSLDRVKNIQYF. For the CDR3, the DNA is TGCGCCAGCAGCTCCCTCGACAGGGTAAAAAACATTCAGTACTTC. The genes are TRBV5-1 and TRBJ2-4; the match to TRBD1 covers 7 bases. Germline CDR1 SGHRS, CDR2 YFSETQ. CDR3 length equals 15 residues. J was trimmed by 4 bases and V by 3 bases; bases with no gene match: 7.

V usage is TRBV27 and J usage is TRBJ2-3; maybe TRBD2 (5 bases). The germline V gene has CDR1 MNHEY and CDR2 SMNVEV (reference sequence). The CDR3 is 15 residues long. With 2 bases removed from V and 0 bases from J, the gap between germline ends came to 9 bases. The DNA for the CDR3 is TGTGCCAGCAGTTTAATGGGCGGGAGCACAGATACGCAGTATTTT. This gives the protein CASSLMGGSTDTQYF.

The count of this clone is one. The CDR3 spells CASSDSSSGGSDTQYF. The CDR3 nucleotides read TGTGCCAGCAGTGACTCGAGTAGCGGGGGGTCTGATACGCAGTATTTT. The chain links TRBV6-4 to TRBJ2-3; 10 bases match TRBD2. Per germline, CDR1 MRHNA and CDR2 SNTAGT. The CDR3 has 16 amino acids. Unmatched junction bases numbered 6, after V lost 0 bases and J lost 6 bases.

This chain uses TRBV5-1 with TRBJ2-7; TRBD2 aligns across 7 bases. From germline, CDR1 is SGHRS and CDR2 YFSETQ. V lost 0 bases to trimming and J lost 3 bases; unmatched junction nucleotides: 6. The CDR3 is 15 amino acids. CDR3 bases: TGCGCCAGCAGCTTGGGGGGGGGAGAGTTCTACGAGCAGTACTTC. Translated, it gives CASSLGGGEFYEQYF.

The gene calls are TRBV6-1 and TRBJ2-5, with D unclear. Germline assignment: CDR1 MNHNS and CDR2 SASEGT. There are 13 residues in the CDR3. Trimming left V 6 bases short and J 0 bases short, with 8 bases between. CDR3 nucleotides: TGTGCCAGCAGCGAGCTGTACCAAGAGACCCAGTACTTC. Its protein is CASSELYQETQYF.

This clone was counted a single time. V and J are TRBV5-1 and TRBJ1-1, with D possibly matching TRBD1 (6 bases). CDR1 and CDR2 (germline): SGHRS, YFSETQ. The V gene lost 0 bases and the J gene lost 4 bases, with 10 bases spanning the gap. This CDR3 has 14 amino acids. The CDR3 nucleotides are TGCGCCAGCAGCTTGGAGGGGGTGGCCACTGAAGCTTTCTTT. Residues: CASSLEGVATEAFF.

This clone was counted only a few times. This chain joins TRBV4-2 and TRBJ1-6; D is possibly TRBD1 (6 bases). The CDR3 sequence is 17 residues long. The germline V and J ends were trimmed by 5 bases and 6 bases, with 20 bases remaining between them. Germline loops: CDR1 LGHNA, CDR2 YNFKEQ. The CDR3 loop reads CASSGGAGSGANSPLHF. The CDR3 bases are TGTGCCAGCAGCGGGGGGGCCGGGTCGGGGGCTAATTCACCCCTCCACTTT.

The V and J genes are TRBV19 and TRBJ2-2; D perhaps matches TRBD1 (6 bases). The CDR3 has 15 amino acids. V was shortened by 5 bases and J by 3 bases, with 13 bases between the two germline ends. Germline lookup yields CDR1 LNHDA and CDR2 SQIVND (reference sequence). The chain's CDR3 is CASSVPGADTGELFF. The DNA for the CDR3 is TGTGCCAGTAGTGTTCCAGGGGCTGACACCGGGGAGCTGTTTTTT. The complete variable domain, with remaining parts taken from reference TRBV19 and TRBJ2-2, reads DGGITQSPKYLFRKEGQNVTLSCEQNLNHDAMYWYRQDPGQGLRLIYYSQIVNDFQKGDIAEGYSVSREKKESFPLTVTSAQKNPTAFYLCASSVPGADTGELFFGEGSRLTVL.

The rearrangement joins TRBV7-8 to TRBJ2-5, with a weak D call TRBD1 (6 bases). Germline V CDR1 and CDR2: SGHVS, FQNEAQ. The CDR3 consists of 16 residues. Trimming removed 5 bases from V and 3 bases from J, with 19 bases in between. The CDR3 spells CASSHHRAKWEETQYF. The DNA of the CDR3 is TGTGCCAGCAGCCATCACAGGGCCAAGTGGGAAGAGACCCAGTACTTC.

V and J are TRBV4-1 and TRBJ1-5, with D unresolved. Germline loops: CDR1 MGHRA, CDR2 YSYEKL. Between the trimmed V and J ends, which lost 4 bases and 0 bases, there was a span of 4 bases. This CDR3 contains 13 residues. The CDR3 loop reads CASSLYSNQPQHF. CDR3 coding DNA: TGCGCCAGCAGCCTGTATAGCAATCAGCCCCAGCATTTT.

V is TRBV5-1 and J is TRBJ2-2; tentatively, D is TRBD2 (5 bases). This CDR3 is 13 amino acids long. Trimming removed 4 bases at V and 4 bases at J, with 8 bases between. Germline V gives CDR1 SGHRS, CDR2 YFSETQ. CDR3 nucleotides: TGCGCCAGCAGCGAGGGCGGCACCGGGGAGCTGTTTTTT. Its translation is CASSEGGTGELFF.

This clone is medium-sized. In DNA form, the CDR3 reads TGTGCCAGCAGCTCCGGGACAGAAAGTTATGGCTACACCTTC. It is translated as CASSSGTESYGYTF. The chain links TRBV6-1 to TRBJ1-2, with 7 bases fitting TRBD1. This CDR3 comprises 14 residues. Germline V gene sequence: CDR1 MNHNS, CDR2 SASEGT. V was clipped by 6 bases and J by 5 bases; unmatched bases: 9.

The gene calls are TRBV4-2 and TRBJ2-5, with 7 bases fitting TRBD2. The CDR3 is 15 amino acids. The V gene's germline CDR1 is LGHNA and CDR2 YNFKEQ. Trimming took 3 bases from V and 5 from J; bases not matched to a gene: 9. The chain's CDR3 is CASSQLLAFGETQYF. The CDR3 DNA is TGTGCCAGCAGCCAGTTACTAGCGTTTGGGGAGACCCAGTACTTC.

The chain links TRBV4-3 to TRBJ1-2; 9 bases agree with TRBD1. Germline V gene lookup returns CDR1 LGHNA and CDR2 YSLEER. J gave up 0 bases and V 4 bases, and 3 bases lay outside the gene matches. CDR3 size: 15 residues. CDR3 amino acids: CASSPGQGTNYGYTF. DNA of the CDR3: TGCGCCAGCAGCCCGGGACAGGGTACTAACTATGGCTACACCTTC.

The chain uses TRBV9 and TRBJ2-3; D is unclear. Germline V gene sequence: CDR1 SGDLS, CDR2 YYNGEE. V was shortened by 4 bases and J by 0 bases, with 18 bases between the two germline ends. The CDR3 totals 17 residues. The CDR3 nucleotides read TGTGCCAGCAGCCCCAGGATAGACCCTCCTAGCACAGATACGCAGTATTTT. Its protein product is CASSPRIDPPSTDTQYF. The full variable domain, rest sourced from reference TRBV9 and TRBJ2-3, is DSGVTQTPKHLITATGQRVTLRCSPRSGDLSVYWYQQSLDQGLQFLIQYYNGEERAKGNILERFSAQQFPDLHSELNLSSLELGDSALYFCASSPRIDPPSTDTQYFGPGTRLTVL.

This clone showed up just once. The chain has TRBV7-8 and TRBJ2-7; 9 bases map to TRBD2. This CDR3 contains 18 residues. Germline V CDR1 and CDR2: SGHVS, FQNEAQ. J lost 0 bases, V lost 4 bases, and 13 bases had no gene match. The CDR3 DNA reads TGTGCCAGCAGCTACTATGCGATAGCGGGAGTGGACTCCTACGAGCAGTACTTC. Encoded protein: CASSYYAIAGVDSYEQYF.

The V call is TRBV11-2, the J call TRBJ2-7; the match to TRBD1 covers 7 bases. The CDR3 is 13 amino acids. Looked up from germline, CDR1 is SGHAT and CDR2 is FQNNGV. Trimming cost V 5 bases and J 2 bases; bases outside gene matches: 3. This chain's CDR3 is CASSPGTAYEQYF. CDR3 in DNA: TGTGCCAGCAGCCCCGGGACAGCCTACGAGCAGTACTTC.

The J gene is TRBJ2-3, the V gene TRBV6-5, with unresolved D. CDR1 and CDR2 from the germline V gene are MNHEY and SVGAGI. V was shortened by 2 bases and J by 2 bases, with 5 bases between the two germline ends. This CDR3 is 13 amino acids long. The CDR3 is CASSYAVTDTQYF. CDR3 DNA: TGTGCCAGCAGTTACGCAGTCACAGATACGCAGTATTTT.

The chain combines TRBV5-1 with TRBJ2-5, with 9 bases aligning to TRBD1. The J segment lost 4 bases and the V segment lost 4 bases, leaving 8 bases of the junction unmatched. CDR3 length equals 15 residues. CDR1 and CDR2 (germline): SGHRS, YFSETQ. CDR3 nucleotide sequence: TGCGCCAGCAGCGGAACAGGGGGCGGCGGAGAGACCCAGTACTTC. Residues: CASSGTGGGGETQYF.

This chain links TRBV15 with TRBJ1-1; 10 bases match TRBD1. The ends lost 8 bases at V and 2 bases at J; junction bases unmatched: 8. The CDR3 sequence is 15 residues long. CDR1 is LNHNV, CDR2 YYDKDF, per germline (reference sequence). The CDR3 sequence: CATCDRGQGNTEAFF. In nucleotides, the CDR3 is TGTGCCACCTGTGACAGGGGGCAAGGAAACACTGAAGCTTTCTTT.

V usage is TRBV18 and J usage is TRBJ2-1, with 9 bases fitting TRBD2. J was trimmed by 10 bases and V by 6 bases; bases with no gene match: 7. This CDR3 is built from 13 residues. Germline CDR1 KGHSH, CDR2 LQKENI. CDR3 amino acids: CASSLAGEGEQFF. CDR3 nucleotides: TGTGCCAGCTCCTTAGCGGGAGAGGGAGAGCAGTTCTTC.

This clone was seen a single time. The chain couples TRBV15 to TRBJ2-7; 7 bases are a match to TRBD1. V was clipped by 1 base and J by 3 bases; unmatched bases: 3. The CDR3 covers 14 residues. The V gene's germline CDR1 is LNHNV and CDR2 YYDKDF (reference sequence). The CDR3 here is CATSRAGQIYEQYF. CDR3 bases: TGTGCCACCAGCAGAGCGGGACAGATCTACGAGCAGTACTTC.

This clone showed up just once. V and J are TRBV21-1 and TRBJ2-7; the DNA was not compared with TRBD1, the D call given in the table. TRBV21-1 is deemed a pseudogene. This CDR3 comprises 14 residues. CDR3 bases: TGTGCCAGCCGTCAGGGTCATGAGAGATGCGAGCAGTACTTC. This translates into CASRQGHERCEQYF.

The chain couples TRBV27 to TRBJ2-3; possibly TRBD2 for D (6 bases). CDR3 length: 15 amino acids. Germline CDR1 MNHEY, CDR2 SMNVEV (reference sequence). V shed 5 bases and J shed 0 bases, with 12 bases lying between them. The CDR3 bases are TGTGCCAGCAGTCCAGCGGGCGGCAGCACAGATACGCAGTATTTT. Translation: CASSPAGGSTDTQYF.

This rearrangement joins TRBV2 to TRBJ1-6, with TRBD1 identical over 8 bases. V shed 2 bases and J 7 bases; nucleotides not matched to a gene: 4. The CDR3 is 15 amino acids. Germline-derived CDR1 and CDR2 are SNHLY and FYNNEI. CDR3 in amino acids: CASSENQGANSPLHF. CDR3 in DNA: TGTGCCAGCAGTGAAAATCAGGGGGCCAATTCACCCCTCCACTTT.

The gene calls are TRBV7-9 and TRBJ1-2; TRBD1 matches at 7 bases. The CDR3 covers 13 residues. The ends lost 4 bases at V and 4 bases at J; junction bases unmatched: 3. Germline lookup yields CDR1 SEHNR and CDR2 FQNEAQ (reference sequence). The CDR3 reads CASSSGQLYGYTF. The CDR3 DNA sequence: TGTGCCAGCAGCTCGGGACAGCTCTATGGCTACACCTTC.

This CDR3 is CATSRIGARDYGYTF. The CDR3 coding sequence is TGTGCCACCAGCAGAATTGGTGCCAGGGACTATGGCTACACCTTC. This chain connects TRBV15 to TRBJ1-2; D is perhaps TRBD1 (5 bases). CDR1 is LNHNV, CDR2 YYDKDF, per germline (reference sequence). The CDR3 loop spans 15 amino acids. Trimming removed 2 bases at V and 3 bases at J, with 13 bases between.

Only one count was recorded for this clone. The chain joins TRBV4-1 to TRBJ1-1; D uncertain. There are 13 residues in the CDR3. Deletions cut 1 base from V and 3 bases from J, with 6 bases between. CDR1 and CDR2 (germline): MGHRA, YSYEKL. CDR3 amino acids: CASSQAVDTEAFF. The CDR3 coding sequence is TGCGCCAGCAGCCAAGCGGTTGACACTGAAGCTTTCTTT.

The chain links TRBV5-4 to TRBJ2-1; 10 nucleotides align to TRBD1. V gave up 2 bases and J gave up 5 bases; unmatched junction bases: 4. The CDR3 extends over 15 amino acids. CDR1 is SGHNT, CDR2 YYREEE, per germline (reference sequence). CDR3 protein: CASSLWTGGNNEQFF. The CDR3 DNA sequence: TGTGCCAGCAGCTTATGGACAGGGGGGAACAATGAGCAGTTCTTC.